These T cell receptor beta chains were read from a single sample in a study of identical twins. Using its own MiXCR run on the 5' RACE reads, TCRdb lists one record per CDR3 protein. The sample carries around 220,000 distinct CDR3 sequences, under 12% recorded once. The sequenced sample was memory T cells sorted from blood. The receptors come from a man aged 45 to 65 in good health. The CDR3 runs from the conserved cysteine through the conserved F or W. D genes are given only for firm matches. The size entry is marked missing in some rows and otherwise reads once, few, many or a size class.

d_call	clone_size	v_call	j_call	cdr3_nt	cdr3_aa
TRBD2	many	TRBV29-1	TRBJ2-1	TGCAGCGTTGACTCGGGGGGGGCCTACAATGAGCAGTTCTTC	CSVDSGGAYNEQFF
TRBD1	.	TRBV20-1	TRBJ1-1	TGCAGTGCTACTATAAATCGCCCCGGGACAGTTCCTTGGGCTGAAGCTTTCTTT	CSATINRPGTVPWAEAFF
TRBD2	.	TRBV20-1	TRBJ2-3	TGCAGTGCGTATACGGGCGGAGCGGGGGGGTCCAGCAGCACAGATACGCAGTATTTT	CSAYTGGAGGSSSTDTQYF
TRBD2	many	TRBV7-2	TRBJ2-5	TGTGCCAGCAGCTTCGCCGGGACTAGCGTAGAGACCCAGTACTTC	CASSFAGTSVETQYF
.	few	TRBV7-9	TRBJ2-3	TGTGCCAGCACCCCAAAACTAGCCCTGGATACGCAGTATTTT	CASTPKLALDTQYF
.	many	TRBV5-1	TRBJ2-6	TGCGCCAGCAGCTTGGCGTTCGGAGGGGCCAGTGGGGCCAACGTCCTGACTTTC	CASSLAFGGASGANVLTF
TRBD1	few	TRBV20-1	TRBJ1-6	TGCAGTGCTAGAGACTCGACAGGGGGGTCACCCCTCCACTTT	CSARDSTGGSPLHF
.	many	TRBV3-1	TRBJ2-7	TGTGCCAGCAGCCAAGTACCTTCAGGATACTACGAGCAGTACTTC	CASSQVPSGYYEQYF
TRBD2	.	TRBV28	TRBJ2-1	TGTGCCAGCATCCAAACTAGCGGGGGGGCCTTCAATGAGCAGTTCTTC	CASIQTSGGAFNEQFF
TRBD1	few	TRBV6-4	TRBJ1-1	TGTGCCAGCAGGACAGGGGGCGCGGGTGGTGAAGCTTTCTTT	CASRTGGAGGEAFF
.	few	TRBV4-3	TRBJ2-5	TGCGCCAGCAGCCAAGATAGGACATCAAGGGAGACCCAGTACTTC	CASSQDRTSRETQYF
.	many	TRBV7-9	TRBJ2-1	TGTGCCAGCACCCCGCTACTAATCCACAATGAGCAGTTCTTC	CASTPLLIHNEQFF
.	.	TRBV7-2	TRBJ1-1	TGTGCCAGCAGCAAGGAGGCGCCGAACACTGAAGCTTTCTTT	CASSKEAPNTEAFF
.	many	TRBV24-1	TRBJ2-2	TGTGCCACCAGCGATTACGGGGAGCTGTTTTTT	CATSDYGELFF
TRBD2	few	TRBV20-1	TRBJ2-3	TGCAGTGCTAGATTACCGGGTAGCGGGAGATCTGATACGCAGTATTTT	CSARLPGSGRSDTQYF
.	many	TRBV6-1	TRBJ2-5	TGTGCCAGCAGACCACAGGGAAGTGGAGAGACCCAGTACTTC	CASRPQGSGETQYF
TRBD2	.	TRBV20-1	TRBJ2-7	TGCAGTGCTCGGGGACTAGCGGGGTACGAGACATCCTACGAGCAGTACTTC	CSARGLAGYETSYEQYF